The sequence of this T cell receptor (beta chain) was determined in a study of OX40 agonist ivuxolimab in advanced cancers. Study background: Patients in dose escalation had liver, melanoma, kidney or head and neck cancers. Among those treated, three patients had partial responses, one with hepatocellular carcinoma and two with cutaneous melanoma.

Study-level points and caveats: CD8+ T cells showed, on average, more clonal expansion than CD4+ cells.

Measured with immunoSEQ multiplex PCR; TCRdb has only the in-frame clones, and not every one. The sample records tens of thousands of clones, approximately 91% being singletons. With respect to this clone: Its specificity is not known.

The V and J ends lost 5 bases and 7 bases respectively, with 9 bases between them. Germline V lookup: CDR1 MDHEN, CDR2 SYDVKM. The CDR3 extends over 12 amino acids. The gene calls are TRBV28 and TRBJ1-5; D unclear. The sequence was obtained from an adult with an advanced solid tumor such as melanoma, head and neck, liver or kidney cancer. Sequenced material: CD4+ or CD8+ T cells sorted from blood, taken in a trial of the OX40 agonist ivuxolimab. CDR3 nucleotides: TGTGCCAGCAGTCCGGGTGGGCAGCCCCAGCATTTT. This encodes CASSPGGQPQHF.